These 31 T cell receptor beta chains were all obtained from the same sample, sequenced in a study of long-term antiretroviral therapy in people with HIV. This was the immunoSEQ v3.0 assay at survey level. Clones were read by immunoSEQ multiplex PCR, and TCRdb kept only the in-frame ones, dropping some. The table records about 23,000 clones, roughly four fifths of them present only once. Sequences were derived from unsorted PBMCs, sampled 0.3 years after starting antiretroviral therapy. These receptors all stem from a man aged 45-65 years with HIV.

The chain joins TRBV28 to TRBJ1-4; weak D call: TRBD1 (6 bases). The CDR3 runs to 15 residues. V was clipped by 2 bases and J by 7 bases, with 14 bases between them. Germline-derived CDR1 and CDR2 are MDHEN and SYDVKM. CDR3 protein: CASSLIGGRFEKLFF. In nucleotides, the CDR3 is TGTGCCAGCAGTTTAATCGGGGGGCGATTTGAAAAACTGTTTTTT.

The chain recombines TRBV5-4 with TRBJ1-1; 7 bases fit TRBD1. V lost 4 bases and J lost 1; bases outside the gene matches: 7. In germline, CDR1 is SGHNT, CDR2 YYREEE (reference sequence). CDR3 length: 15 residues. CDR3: CASSPKGAGNTEAFF. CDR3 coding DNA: TGTGCCAGCAGCCCAAAGGGGGCTGGGAACACTGAAGCTTTCTTT.

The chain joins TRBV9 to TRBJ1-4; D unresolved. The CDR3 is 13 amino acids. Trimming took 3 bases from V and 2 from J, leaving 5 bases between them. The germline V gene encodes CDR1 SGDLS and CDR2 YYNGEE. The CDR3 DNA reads TGTGCCAGCAGCGCCCGGACTAATGAAAAACTGTTTTTT. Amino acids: CASSARTNEKLFF.

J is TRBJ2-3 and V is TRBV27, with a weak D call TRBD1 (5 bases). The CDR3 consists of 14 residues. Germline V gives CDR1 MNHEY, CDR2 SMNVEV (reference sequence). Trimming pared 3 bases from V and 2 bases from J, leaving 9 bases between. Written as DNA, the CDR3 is TGTGCCAGCAGTTTGAGACAGTACACAGATACGCAGTATTTT. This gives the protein CASSLRQYTDTQYF.

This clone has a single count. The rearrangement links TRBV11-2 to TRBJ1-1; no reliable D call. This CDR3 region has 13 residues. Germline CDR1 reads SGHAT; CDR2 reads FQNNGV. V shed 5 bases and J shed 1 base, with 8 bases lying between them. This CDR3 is CASSLVKNTEAFF. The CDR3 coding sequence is TGTGCCAGCAGCCTAGTCAAGAACACTGAAGCTTTCTTT.

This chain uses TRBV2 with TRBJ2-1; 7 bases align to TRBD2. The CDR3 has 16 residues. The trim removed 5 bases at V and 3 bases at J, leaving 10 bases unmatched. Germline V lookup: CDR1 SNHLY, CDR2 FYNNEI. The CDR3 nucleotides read TGTGCCAGCAGTCTCGAGGCGGGAGTTGGCTACAATGAGCAGTTCTTC. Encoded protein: CASSLEAGVGYNEQFF.

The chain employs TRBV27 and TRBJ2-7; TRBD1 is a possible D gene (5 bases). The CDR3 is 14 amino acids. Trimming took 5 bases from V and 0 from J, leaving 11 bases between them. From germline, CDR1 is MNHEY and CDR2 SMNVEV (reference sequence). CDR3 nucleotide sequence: TGTGCCAGCAGTACAGGCGACAGCTCCTACGAGCAGTACTTC. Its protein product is CASSTGDSSYEQYF.

The CDR3 nucleotides are TGTGCCAGTAGTATTCACGCGACGACAGTCTATGGCTACACCTTC. Translated, it gives CASSIHATTVYGYTF. V and J are TRBV19 and TRBJ1-2; a weak D match, TRBD1 (5 bases). V was clipped by 3 bases and J by 4 bases, with 15 bases between them. This CDR3 has 15 residues. Germline-derived CDR1 and CDR2 are LNHDA and SQIVND (reference sequence).

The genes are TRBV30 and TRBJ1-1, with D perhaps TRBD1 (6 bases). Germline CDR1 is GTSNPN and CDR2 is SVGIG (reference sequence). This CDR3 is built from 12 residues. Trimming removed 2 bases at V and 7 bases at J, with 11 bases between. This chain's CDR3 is CAWSLGQLEAFF. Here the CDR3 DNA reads TGTGCCTGGAGTTTAGGACAGCTTGAAGCTTTCTTT.

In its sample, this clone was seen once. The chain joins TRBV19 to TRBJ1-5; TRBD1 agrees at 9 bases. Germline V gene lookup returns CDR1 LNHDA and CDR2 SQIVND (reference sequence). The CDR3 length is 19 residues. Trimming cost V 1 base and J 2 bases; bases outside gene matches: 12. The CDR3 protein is CASSIVRSWDRVGNQPQHF. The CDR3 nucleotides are TGTGCCAGTAGTATAGTTAGGTCGTGGGACAGGGTGGGCAATCAGCCCCAGCATTTT.

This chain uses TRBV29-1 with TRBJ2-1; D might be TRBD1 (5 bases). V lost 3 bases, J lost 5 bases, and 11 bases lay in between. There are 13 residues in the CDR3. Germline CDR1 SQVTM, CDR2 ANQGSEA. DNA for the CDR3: TGCAGCGTTGAGGTTTTCAGGGACAATGAGCAGTTCTTC. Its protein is CSVEVFRDNEQFF.

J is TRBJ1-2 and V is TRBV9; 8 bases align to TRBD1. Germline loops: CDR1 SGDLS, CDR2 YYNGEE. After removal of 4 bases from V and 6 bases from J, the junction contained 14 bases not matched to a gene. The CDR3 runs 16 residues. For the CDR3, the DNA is TGTGCCAGCAGCAGATTGGACAGGGAAGGGCGGAATGGCTACACCTTC. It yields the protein CASSRLDREGRNGYTF.

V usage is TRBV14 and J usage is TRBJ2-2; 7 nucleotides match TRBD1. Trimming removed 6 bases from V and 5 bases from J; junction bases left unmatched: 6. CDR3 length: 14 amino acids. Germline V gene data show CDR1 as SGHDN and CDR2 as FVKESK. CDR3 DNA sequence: TGTGCCAGCAGAGCAGGGGGACGGACCGGGGAGCTGTTTTTT. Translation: CASRAGGRTGELFF.

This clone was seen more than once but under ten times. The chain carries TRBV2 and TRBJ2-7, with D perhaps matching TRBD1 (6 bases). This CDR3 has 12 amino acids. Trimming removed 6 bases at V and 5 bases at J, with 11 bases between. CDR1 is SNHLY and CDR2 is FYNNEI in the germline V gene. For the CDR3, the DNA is TGTGCCAGCAGAGACAGGTTGCACGAGCAGTACTTC. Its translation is CASRDRLHEQYF.

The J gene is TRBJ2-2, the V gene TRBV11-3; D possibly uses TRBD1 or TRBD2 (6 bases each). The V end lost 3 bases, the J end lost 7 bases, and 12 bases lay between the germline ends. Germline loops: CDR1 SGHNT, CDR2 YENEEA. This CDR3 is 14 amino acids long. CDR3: CASSFTGAFGELFF. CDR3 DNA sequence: TGTGCCAGCAGCTTTACGGGGGCCTTCGGGGAGCTGTTTTTT.

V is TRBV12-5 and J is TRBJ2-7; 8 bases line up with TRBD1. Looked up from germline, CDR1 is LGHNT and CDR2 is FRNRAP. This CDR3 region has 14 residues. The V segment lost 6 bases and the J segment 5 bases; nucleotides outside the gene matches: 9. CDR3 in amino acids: CASGPGTGRNEQYF. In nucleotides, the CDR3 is TGTGCTAGTGGGCCCGGGACAGGTCGGAACGAGCAGTACTTC.

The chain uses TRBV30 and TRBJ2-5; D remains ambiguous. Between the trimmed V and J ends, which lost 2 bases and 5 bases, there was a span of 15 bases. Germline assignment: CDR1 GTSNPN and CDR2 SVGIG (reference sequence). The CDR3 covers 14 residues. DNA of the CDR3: TGTGCCTGGAGTATTCCTAAGGAGTGGGAGACCCAGTACTTC. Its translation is CAWSIPKEWETQYF.

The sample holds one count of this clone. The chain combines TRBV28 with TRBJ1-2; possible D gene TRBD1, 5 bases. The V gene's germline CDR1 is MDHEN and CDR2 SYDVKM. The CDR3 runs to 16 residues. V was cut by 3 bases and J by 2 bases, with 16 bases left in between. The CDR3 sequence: CASSFIPGGGNYGYTF. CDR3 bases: TGTGCCAGCAGTTTCATCCCGGGGGGGGGAAACTATGGCTACACCTTC.

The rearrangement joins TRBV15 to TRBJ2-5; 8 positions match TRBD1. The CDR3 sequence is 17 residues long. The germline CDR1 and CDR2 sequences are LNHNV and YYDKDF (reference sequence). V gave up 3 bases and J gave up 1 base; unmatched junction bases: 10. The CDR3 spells CATSSAGQGAIQETQYF. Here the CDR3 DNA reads TGTGCCACCAGCAGTGCCGGACAGGGCGCAATCCAAGAGACCCAGTACTTC.

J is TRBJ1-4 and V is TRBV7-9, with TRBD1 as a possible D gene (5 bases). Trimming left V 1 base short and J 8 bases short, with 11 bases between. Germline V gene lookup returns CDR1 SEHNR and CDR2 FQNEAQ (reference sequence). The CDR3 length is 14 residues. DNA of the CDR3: TGTGCCAGCAGCTTAGAAGGCCGGGGGGAAAAACTGTTTTTT. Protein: CASSLEGRGEKLFF.

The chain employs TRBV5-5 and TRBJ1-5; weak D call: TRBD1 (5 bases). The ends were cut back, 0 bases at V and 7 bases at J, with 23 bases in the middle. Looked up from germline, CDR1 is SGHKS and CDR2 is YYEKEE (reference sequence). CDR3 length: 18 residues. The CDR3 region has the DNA TGTGCCAGCAGCTTGGCCCAACGCCACAGGAATGGGAAGCAGCCCCAGCATTTT. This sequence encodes CASSLAQRHRNGKQPQHF.

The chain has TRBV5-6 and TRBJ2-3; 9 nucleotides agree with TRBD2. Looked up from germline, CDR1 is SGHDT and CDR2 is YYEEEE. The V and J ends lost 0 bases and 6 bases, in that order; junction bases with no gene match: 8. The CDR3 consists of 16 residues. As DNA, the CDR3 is TGTGCCAGCAGCTTGGGGCGGGGGGGCTTTTGGGATACGCAGTATTTT. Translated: CASSLGRGGFWDTQYF.

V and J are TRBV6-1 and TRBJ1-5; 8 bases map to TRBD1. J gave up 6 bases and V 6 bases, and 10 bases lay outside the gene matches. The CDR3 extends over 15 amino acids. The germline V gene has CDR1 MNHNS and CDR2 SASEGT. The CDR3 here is CASRLRTGRLQPQHF. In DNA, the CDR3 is TGTGCCAGCAGACTGCGGACAGGGCGGCTTCAGCCCCAGCATTTT.

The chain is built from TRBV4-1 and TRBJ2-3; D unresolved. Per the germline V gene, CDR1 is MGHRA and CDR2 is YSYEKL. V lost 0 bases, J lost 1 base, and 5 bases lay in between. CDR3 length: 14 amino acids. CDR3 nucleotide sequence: TGCGCCAGCAGCCAAGATCCTGGCACAGATACGCAGTATTTT. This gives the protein CASSQDPGTDTQYF.

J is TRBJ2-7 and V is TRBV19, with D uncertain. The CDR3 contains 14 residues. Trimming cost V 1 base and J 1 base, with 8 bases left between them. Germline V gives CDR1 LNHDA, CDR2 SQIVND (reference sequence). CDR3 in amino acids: CASSIAGPSYEQYF. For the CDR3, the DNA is TGTGCCAGTAGTATAGCCGGGCCTTCCTACGAGCAGTACTTC.

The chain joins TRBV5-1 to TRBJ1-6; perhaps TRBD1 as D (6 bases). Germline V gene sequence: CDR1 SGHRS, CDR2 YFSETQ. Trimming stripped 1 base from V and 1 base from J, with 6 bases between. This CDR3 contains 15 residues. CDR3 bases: TGCGCCAGCAGCTTGACAGGGTCCTATAATTCACCCCTCCACTTT. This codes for CASSLTGSYNSPLHF.

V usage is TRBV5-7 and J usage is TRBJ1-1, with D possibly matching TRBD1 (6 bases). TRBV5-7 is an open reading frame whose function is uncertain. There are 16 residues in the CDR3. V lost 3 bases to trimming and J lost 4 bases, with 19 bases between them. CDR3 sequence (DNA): TGTGCCAGCAGCTCTTCATTACAGGGTAGGAGCACTGAAGCTTTCTTT. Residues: CASSSSLQGRSTEAFF.

CDR3 DNA: TGTGCCAGCAGAAGGGGCGGGAACACTGAAGCTTTCTTT. Its protein is CASRRGGNTEAFF. V and J are TRBV2 and TRBJ1-1; D may be TRBD1 (5 bases). CDR1 and CDR2 (germline): SNHLY, FYNNEI. The V gene lost 6 bases and the J gene lost 1 base, with 9 bases spanning the gap. This CDR3 comprises 13 residues.

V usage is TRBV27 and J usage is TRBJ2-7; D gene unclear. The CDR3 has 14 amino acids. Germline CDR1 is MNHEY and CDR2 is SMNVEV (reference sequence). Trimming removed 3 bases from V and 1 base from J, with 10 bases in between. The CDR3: CASSFDGRSYEQYF. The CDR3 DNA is TGTGCCAGCAGTTTTGACGGACGATCCTACGAGCAGTACTTC.

The CDR3 nucleotides read TGTGCCAGCAGCCTCCGGACACACAATCAGCCCCAGCATTTT. Translated, it gives CASSLRTHNQPQHF. The chain couples TRBV5-6 to TRBJ1-5, with a tentative D call TRBD1 (5 bases). CDR1 and CDR2 from the germline V gene are SGHDT and YYEEEE. CDR3 size: 14 residues. With 4 bases removed from V and 3 bases from J, the gap between germline ends came to 11 bases.

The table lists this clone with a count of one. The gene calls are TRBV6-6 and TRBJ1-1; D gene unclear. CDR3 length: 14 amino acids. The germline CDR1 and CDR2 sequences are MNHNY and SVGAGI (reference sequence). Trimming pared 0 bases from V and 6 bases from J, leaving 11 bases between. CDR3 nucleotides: TGTGCCAGCAGTTACTCCGAGACAAGCTCTGAAGCTTTCTTT. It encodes CASSYSETSSEAFF.